In this sample, the clone carrying this T cell receptor beta chain turned up a few times. Participant-given clinical history determined each cohort assignment. The source of the sample is a study of blood T cell repertoires in COVID-19. Study overall: From T cells, B-cell-depleted T cells, or PBMCs came the material, which was cDNA or gDNA.

Method: immunoSEQ multiplex PCR; TCRdb's copy keeps in-frame clones and lacks some. The sample has under 350,000 clones; roughly 86% are singletons. The V end lost 3 bases, the J end lost 6 bases, and 9 bases lay between the germline ends. CDR1 LGHDT and CDR2 YNNKEL come from the germline V gene (reference sequence). The CDR3 loop spans 12 amino acids. This sequence joins TRBV3-1 (or the pseudogene TRBV3-2) and TRBJ2-7, with D tentatively TRBD2 (5 bases). Sequencing was performed on PBMCs or T cells enriched from blood (not recorded which). The origin of this receptor is a woman aged 55-69 years who had recovered from COVID-19. CDR3 coding DNA: TGTGCCAGCAGCCAGAGGGTTTCCGAGCAGTACTTC. Amino acids: CASSQRVSEQYF.